This T cell receptor (beta chain) was documented in a study of T cell responses to AZD1222 COVID-19 vaccine. Libraries were prepared by immunoSEQ multiplex PCR; TCRdb keeps only in-frame clonotypes and omits some of them. This sample has over 70,000 clones, with roughly nine tenths found just once. With regard to this clone: Its antigen is as yet unknown.

Findings and caveats of the study: Distributed over spike, vaccine-associated CD4 TCRs predominated at 160-218 and 743-854. Clonal diversity was possibly underestimated, and the donors were mostly white British, with more females. Repertoire sampling was restricted to post-peak T cell response timepoints. Nearly half of unique spike-specific TCRs reportedly avoided B.1.351 and B.1.1.7 mutated regions.

CDR3 length: 13 amino acids. From germline, CDR1 is SGHTA and CDR2 FQGTGA. V was cut by 5 bases and J by 5 bases, with 12 bases left in between. This chain connects TRBV7-3 to TRBJ2-5; tentatively, D is TRBD1 (6 bases). The clonotype was recovered from an adult who received the AZD1222 COVID-19 vaccine. Source: peripheral blood, taken 28 days after the second AZD1222 dose. DNA for the CDR3: TGTGCCAGCAGCAAACAGGGCTCGGAGACCCAGTACTTC. It encodes CASSKQGSETQYF.